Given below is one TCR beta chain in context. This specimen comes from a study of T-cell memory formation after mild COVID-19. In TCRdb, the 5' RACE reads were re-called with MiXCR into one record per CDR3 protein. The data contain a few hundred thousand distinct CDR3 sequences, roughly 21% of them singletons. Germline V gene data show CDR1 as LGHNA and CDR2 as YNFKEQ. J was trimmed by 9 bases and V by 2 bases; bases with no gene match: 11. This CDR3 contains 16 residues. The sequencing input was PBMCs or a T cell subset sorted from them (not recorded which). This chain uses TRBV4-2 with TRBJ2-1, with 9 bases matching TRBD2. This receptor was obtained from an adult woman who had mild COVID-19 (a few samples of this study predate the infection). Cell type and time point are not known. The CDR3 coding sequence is TGTGCCAGCAGCCAAATAGCGGGAGATCCCCGGGGTGAGCAGTTCTTC. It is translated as CASSQIAGDPRGEQFF.